This TCR beta chain was retrieved from a study of blood T cells in healthy people across ages. Points from the study as a whole: Naive and antigen-experienced cells were not separated, limiting conclusive comparison. A strong correlation was seen between TCR beta diversity and naive T cell percentage.

Alongside a J-beta primer mix, a sample-barcoded 5' primer served in a second PCR lasting 7 to 11 cycles. TCRdb called the 5' RACE reads again in MiXCR, with one record for every CDR3 protein. The data show around 1,700,000 distinct CDR3 sequences, approximately 30% seen once. The V gene lost 0 bases and the J gene lost 7 bases, with 7 bases spanning the gap. The CDR3 has 12 amino acids. CDR1 and CDR2 (germline): LNHNV, YYDKDF (reference sequence). A remark on this clonotype: What it binds is unknown.

The TCR comes from a woman in her twenties or thirties in good health. The sequenced material came from blood. This chain uses TRBV15 with TRBJ2-7; D is unclear. CDR3 bases: TGTGCCACCAGCAGAGATATCAGAGAGCAGTACTTC. It translates to CATSRDIREQYF.